This is a list of T cell receptor beta chains from one sample in a study of cytomegalovirus exposure and HLA in healthy donors. Measured with immunoSEQ multiplex PCR; TCRdb has only the in-frame clones, and not every one. The repertoire consists of about 89,000 clones, with less than 85% occurring once and the leading ten covering less than 8%. The sample was PBMCs. Receptors originate from a man aged 35 to 55 in good health and CMV-seropositive. The CDR3 runs from the conserved cysteine through the conserved F or W. A D gene is named only where the DNA matches it firmly. Only part of the rows carry a size: once, few, many, or a class if the clone is expanded.

TRBJ1-2	.	.	13	TRBV5-1	CASSLPTNYGYTF	TGCGCCAGCAGCCTACCGACTAACTATGGCTACACCTTC
TRBJ2-5	.	.	13	TRBV5-5	CASSLQTQETQYF	TGTGCCAGCAGCTTGCAGACTCAAGAGACCCAGTACTTC
TRBJ1-4	.	.	14	TRBV6-5	CASSYGGFNEKLFF	TGTGCCAGCAGTTACGGGGGGTTTAATGAAAAACTGTTTTTT
TRBJ2-1	.	TRBD2	16	TRBV18	CASSPAGLAGTNEQFF	TGTGCCAGCTCACCGGCCGGACTAGCGGGAACTAATGAGCAGTTCTTC
TRBJ2-1	.	TRBD1	15	TRBV6-5	CASSLRDSSSNEQFF	TGTGCCAGCAGTCTCCGGGACAGTTCCTCCAATGAGCAGTTCTTC
TRBJ2-2	few	.	13	TRBV6-5	CASSYFLYGELFF	TGTGCCAGCAGTTACTTTCTATACGGGGAGCTGTTTTTT
TRBJ2-7	.	TRBD2	16	TRBV12-5	CASGSRLAGRSGEQYF	TGTGCTAGTGGTTCACGACTAGCGGGCCGTTCGGGGGAGCAGTACTTC
TRBJ1-6	once	.	14	TRBV15	CATSRPYRNSPLHF	TGTGCCACCAGCAGACCCTACAGGAATTCACCCCTCCACTTT
TRBJ2-2	.	.	13	TRBV14	CASSQDRTGELFF	TGTGCCAGCAGCCAAGATCGCACCGGGGAGCTGTTTTTT
TRBJ2-3	.	.	13	TRBV7-9	CASSLEGLRTQYF	TGTGCCAGCAGCTTAGAGGGGCTGAGGACGCAGTATTTT
TRBJ2-5	.	TRBD2	15	TRBV19	CASSPGTSGRETQYF	TGTGCCAGTAGTCCAGGGACTAGCGGGAGGGAGACCCAGTACTTC
TRBJ2-7	.	TRBD1	13	TRBV5-1	CASSPDRVYEQYF	TGCGCCAGCAGCCCGGACAGGGTCTACGAGCAGTACTTC
TRBJ1-5	.	TRBD1	16	TRBV28	CASSPNQGAGNQPQHF	TGTGCCAGCAGCCCAAACCAGGGGGCAGGCAATCAGCCCCAGCATTTT
TRBJ2-1	.	.	16	TRBV19	CASSLEGGLNPGEQFF	TGTGCCAGTAGCCTAGAAGGCGGGTTAAACCCGGGTGAGCAGTTCTTC
TRBJ2-1	.	.	14	TRBV28	CASRPPRSMNEQFF	TGTGCCAGCAGGCCACCCCGGAGTATGAATGAGCAGTTCTTC
TRBJ1-1	.	.	12	TRBV28	CASSLARGEAFF	TGTGCCAGCAGTTTAGCGAGGGGGGAAGCTTTCTTT
TRBJ1-6	few	.	14	TRBV19	CASSIVDGNSPLHF	TGTGCCAGTAGTATAGTCGACGGGAATTCACCCCTCCACTTT
TRBJ2-1	.	.	14	TRBV12-5	CASGIPPEEDEQFF	TGTGCTAGTGGAATCCCTCCAGAGGAGGATGAGCAGTTCTTC
TRBJ2-5	.	.	14	TRBV2	CASSDDQGSETQYF	TGTGCCAGCAGTGATGATCAGGGTTCGGAGACCCAGTACTTC
TRBJ1-1	.	.	14	TRBV6-5	CASRLTGAYTEAFF	TGTGCCAGCAGGCTGACAGGTGCGTACACTGAAGCTTTCTTT
TRBJ2-7	.	.	16	TRBV7-2	CASSSPNSGLSYEQYF	TGTGCCAGCAGCTCACCCAATAGCGGATTATCCTACGAGCAGTACTTC
TRBJ2-3	.	TRBD1	15	TRBV9	CASSSTGVRADTQYF	TGTGCCAGCAGCTCGACAGGGGTGAGGGCAGATACGCAGTATTTT
TRBJ2-2	few	.	13	TRBV5-4	CASSVRGFGELFF	TGTGCCAGCAGCGTACGGGGATTCGGGGAGCTGTTTTTT
TRBJ1-5	.	.	13	TRBV30	CAWSVRSNQPQHF	TGTGCCTGGAGTGTCCGGAGCAATCAGCCCCAGCATTTT
TRBJ2-7	.	TRBD2	15	TRBV11-2	CASSLDPRGDGEQYF	TGTGCCAGCAGCTTAGATCCTCGGGGGGACGGCGAGCAGTACTTC
TRBJ2-2	.	TRBD2	16	TRBV5-4	CASSSGLVIGPGELFF	TGTGCCAGCAGCTCTGGACTAGTAATCGGTCCCGGGGAGCTGTTTTTT
TRBJ2-7	.	TRBD2	16	TRBV4-1	CASSQVPAGAPGEQYF	TGCGCCAGCAGCCAAGTTCCAGCGGGGGCGCCCGGCGAGCAGTACTTC
TRBJ2-1	few	.	15	TRBV19	CASSIAGDRYNEQFF	TGTGCCAGTAGTATAGCAGGGGACCGTTACAATGAGCAGTTCTTC
TRBJ2-7	.	TRBD1	15	TRBV6-1	CASRSGTGASYEQYF	TGTGCCAGCAGGTCCGGGACAGGGGCCTCCTACGAGCAGTACTTC